The 25 T cell receptor beta chains below were found in one sample sequenced in a study of shared clonotypes between healthy human individuals. Here immunoSEQ multiplex PCR was the method, and the copy in TCRdb shows in-frame clones only, minus some. The sample consists of more than 2 million clones, 95% of them appearing once. The source material was naive CD4+ T cells sorted from blood. Subset reported: CD45RA+ positively selected. These receptors originate from a man between 18 and 29 years old in good health.

The chain couples TRBV9 to TRBJ1-4; D gene uncertain. This CDR3 is 16 amino acids long. Germline assignment: CDR1 SGDLS and CDR2 YYNGEE. Trimming removed 4 bases at V and 0 bases at J, with 13 bases between. CDR3 in DNA: TGTGCCAGCAGCTCCTCACTTCATGCAACTAATGAAAAACTGTTTTTT. Amino acid sequence: CASSSSLHATNEKLFF.

This clone was observed once. Other nucleotide sequences in the sample specify the same CDR3. The chain employs TRBV29-1 and TRBJ2-5; no clear D. Trimming took 6 bases from V and 1 from J, leaving 3 bases between them. CDR1 SQVTM and CDR2 ANQGSEA come from the germline V gene. The CDR3 is made up of 10 amino acids. DNA for the CDR3: TGCAGCGTCGGCCAAGAGACCCAGTACTTC. Translation gives CSVGQETQYF.

For this clone: Other DNA sequences in this specimen translate into the identical CDR3. This chain uses TRBV5-1 with TRBJ2-3; maybe TRBD2 (6 bases). Trimming took 4 bases from V and 4 from J, leaving 13 bases between them. The CDR3 spans 14 residues. Germline values: CDR1 SGHRS, CDR2 YFSETQ. CDR3 sequence: CASSLGPGADTQYF. CDR3 sequence (DNA): TGCGCCAGCAGCCTAGGCCCGGGAGCAGATACGCAGTATTTT.

The chain employs TRBV25-1 and TRBJ2-7; 11 positions agree with TRBD2. There are 15 residues in the CDR3. V shed 6 bases, J shed 7 bases, and the junction held 11 bases outside the gene matches. The germline CDR1 and CDR2 sequences are MGHDK and SYGVNS. The CDR3 spells CASSYPGTSGNEQYF. CDR3 nucleotides: TGTGCCAGCAGCTATCCCGGGACTAGCGGTAATGAGCAGTACTTC.

The chain combines TRBV7-2 with TRBJ2-7; 8 bases are a match to TRBD2. From germline, CDR1 is SGHTA and CDR2 FQGNSA. V shed 5 bases, J shed 7 bases, and the junction held 10 bases outside the gene matches. The CDR3 is made up of 14 amino acids. The CDR3 sequence: CASSPRYGRGEQYF. DNA for the CDR3: TGTGCCAGCAGCCCACGGTACGGGAGGGGAGAGCAGTACTTC.

The chain couples TRBV6-5 to TRBJ2-7, with 9 bases aligning to TRBD1. Germline loops: CDR1 MNHEY, CDR2 SVGAGI. The CDR3 runs to 15 residues. Trimming removed 2 bases from V and 3 bases from J; junction bases left unmatched: 5. The CDR3 is CASSYQPGQGYEQYF. CDR3 nucleotide sequence: TGTGCCAGCAGTTACCAACCGGGACAGGGCTACGAGCAGTACTTC.

This chain connects TRBV30 to TRBJ1-6; D is unclear. Germline CDR1 is GTSNPN and CDR2 is SVGIG (reference sequence). The CDR3 extends over 14 amino acids. Trimming removed 2 bases from V and 8 bases from J, with 13 bases in between. CDR3 region: CAWSPRGRDSPLHF. The CDR3 DNA follows: TGTGCCTGGAGTCCCCGAGGGAGGGATTCACCCCTCCACTTT.

This chain joins TRBV9 and TRBJ2-5; 10 bases line up with TRBD2. The CDR3 length is 16 residues. Germline CDR1 is SGDLS and CDR2 is YYNGEE. V trimming: 5 bases; J trimming: 0 bases; junction bases outside the gene matches: 7. The CDR3 DNA sequence: TGTGCCAGCAGAAAAGTAGCGGGAGGCTACCAAGAGACCCAGTACTTC. It encodes CASRKVAGGYQETQYF.

About this clone: Because it lacks the conserved phenylalanine or tryptophan at the end, this CDR3 is likely a read error. The DNA is omitted, as the CDR3 cannot be located on it reliably, and the CDR3 follows TCRdb's listing. CDR3 residues: CASSLPPHRDTLV. V and J are TRBV7-9 and TRBJ1-2; the D call of TRBD1 is as the table states it, not checked on the DNA. Per germline, CDR1 SEHNR and CDR2 FQNEAQ (reference sequence). Inclusive of both ends, the CDR3 amounts to 13 amino acids.

The table lists this clone with a count of one. The rearrangement links TRBV18 to TRBJ2-5; D may be TRBD1 (5 bases). Germline values: CDR1 KGHSH, CDR2 LQKENI. The CDR3 has 15 amino acids. The V end was cut by 0 bases, the J end by 5 bases, with 13 bases between. The CDR3 here is CASSPPGRVMETQYF. The CDR3 DNA reads TGTGCCAGCTCACCACCGGGCAGGGTAATGGAGACCCAGTACTTC.

The V gene is TRBV28, the J gene TRBJ1-1, with 10 positions matching TRBD1. With V trimmed by 2 bases and J by 7 bases, 4 bases remained unmatched. The germline gives CDR1 MDHEN, CDR2 SYDVKM. The CDR3 extends over 14 amino acids. This CDR3 reads CASSLGTGVFEAFF. The DNA of the CDR3 is TGTGCCAGCAGTTTAGGGACAGGGGTTTTTGAAGCTTTCTTT. The whole variable domain, remainder taken from reference TRBV28 and TRBJ1-1, is DVKVTQSSRYLVKRTGEKVFLECVQDMDHENMFWYRQDPGLGLRLIYFSYDVKMKEKGDIPEGYSVSREKKERFSLILESASTNQTSMYLCASSLGTGVFEAFFGQGTRLTVV.

The J gene is TRBJ1-5, the V gene TRBV18; D gene ambiguous. The CDR3 is 12 amino acids. V lost 6 bases and J lost 5, with 8 bases in between. The germline V gene has CDR1 KGHSH and CDR2 LQKENI. The CDR3 DNA is TGTGCCAGCTCGAAGTGGGATCAGCCCCAGCATTTT. It translates to CASSKWDQPQHF.

The rearrangement joins TRBV4-3 to TRBJ1-5; D is possibly TRBD1 (5 bases). V was trimmed by 0 bases and J by 6 bases, leaving 12 bases between them. This CDR3 spans 15 amino acids. Germline V gene lookup returns CDR1 LGHNA and CDR2 YSLEER. The CDR3 loop reads CASSQEQRGGQPQHF. As DNA, the CDR3 is TGCGCCAGCAGCCAAGAACAGCGGGGCGGTCAGCCCCAGCATTTT.

J is TRBJ1-6 and V is TRBV9, with D unresolved. Germline CDR1 reads SGDLS; CDR2 reads YYNGEE. This CDR3 region has 14 residues. Between the trimmed V and J ends, which lost 0 bases and 9 bases, there was a span of 10 bases. The CDR3 bases are TGTGCCAGCAGCGTAGCACAAGAACGTTCACCCCTCCACTTT. As protein: CASSVAQERSPLHF.

This clone was seen at least ten times. The chain combines TRBV19 with TRBJ1-5, with a possible D match to TRBD1 (5 bases). Trimming pared 6 bases from V and 2 bases from J, leaving 14 bases between. This CDR3 comprises 15 residues. The germline V gene has CDR1 LNHDA and CDR2 SQIVND (reference sequence). CDR3 protein: CASRDSYGGNQPQHF. In DNA, the CDR3 is TGTGCCAGTAGAGACAGCTACGGCGGCAATCAGCCCCAGCATTTT.

The V and J genes are TRBV6-1 and TRBJ2-7, with D perhaps TRBD1 (6 bases). CDR3 length: 13 amino acids. Trimming removed 3 bases at V and 4 bases at J, with 10 bases between. Looked up from germline, CDR1 is MNHNS and CDR2 is SASEGT. Written as DNA, the CDR3 is TGTGCCAGCAGTGATTTAGGGGGTTACGAGCAGTACTTC. This translates into CASSDLGGYEQYF.

The rearrangement links TRBV9 to TRBJ2-1; weak D call: TRBD2 (6 bases). The CDR3 extends over 16 amino acids. Trimming took off 1 base at V and 7 bases at J, with 18 bases between the two ends. Per germline, CDR1 SGDLS and CDR2 YYNGEE. This CDR3 reads CASSVTGTLPLNEQFF. DNA of the CDR3: TGTGCCAGCAGCGTAACCGGGACTCTCCCCTTGAATGAGCAGTTCTTC.

The genes are TRBV19 and TRBJ1-6; TRBD1 matches at 9 bases. V gave up 4 bases and J gave up 6 bases; unmatched junction bases: 7. This CDR3 has 16 amino acids. Germline CDR1 LNHDA, CDR2 SQIVND (reference sequence). In DNA, the CDR3 is TGTGCCAGTAGTACTCGACAGGGGGGGCGTAATTCACCCCTCCACTTT. This codes for CASSTRQGGRNSPLHF.

The chain carries TRBV7-8 and TRBJ2-1, with 9 bases lining up with TRBD1. Trimming at V came to 6 bases and at J to 5 bases, leaving 8 bases not matched to a gene. The CDR3 extends over 15 amino acids. Germline V CDR1 and CDR2: SGHVS, FQNEAQ. This CDR3 reads CASRAGTGLNNEQFF. The CDR3 DNA reads TGTGCCAGCAGGGCCGGGACAGGGTTGAACAATGAGCAGTTCTTC.

V gene TRBV7-2 combines with J gene TRBJ2-7, with a possible D match to TRBD2 (6 bases). Germline CDR1 is SGHTA and CDR2 is FQGNSA. The CDR3 runs 16 residues. The V gene lost 0 bases and the J gene lost 2 bases, with 14 bases spanning the gap. The CDR3 DNA sequence: TGTGCCAGCAGCTTAGCGGGGGGATCGCTCCCCTACGAGCAGTACTTC. Its translation is CASSLAGGSLPYEQYF.

This chain connects TRBV5-1 to TRBJ1-1; 8 bases agree with TRBD1. This CDR3 has 17 residues. J was trimmed by 5 bases and V by 3 bases; bases with no gene match: 15. Germline V gives CDR1 SGHRS, CDR2 YFSETQ. CDR3 in DNA: TGCGCCAGCAGCTCGGGGGTTGGACAGGGTTGGAGGACTGAAGCTTTCTTT. It specifies CASSSGVGQGWRTEAFF. Variable domain in full (rest from reference TRBV5-1 and TRBJ1-1): KAGVTQTPRYLIKTRGQQVTLSCSPISGHRSVSWYQQTPGQGLQFLFEYFSETQRNKGNFPGRFSGRQFSNSRSEMNVSTLELGDSALYLCASSSGVGQGWRTEAFFGQGTRLTVV.

The chain couples TRBV7-2 to TRBJ2-3; the D gene is possibly TRBD2 (5 bases). The CDR3 runs 16 residues. Trimming pared 1 base from V and 4 bases from J, leaving 15 bases between. Per germline, CDR1 SGHTA and CDR2 FQGNSA. CDR3 residues: CASSLVAGLESDTQYF. The CDR3 region has the DNA TGTGCCAGCAGCTTAGTCGCGGGCCTGGAGTCAGATACGCAGTATTTT.

A note on this clone: A much bigger clone sits one base away, suggesting this may be a read error. The chain employs TRBV6-6 and TRBJ1-1; no clear D. Germline CDR1 is MNHNY and CDR2 is SVGAGI (reference sequence). CDR3 length equals 13 residues. V was shortened by 2 bases and J by 1 base, with 5 bases between the two germline ends. CDR3 sequence reads: CASSYVENTEAFF. As DNA, the CDR3 is TGTGCCAGCAGTTACGTGGAGAACACTGAAGCTTTCTTT.

V and J are TRBV28 and TRBJ1-2; D not resolved. Germline loops: CDR1 MDHEN, CDR2 SYDVKM. The V and J ends lost 6 bases and 4 bases respectively, with 6 bases between them. This CDR3 is built from 11 residues. The CDR3 is CASSAGYGYTF. CDR3 nucleotide sequence: TGTGCCAGCAGCGCTGGCTATGGCTACACCTTC.

V gene TRBV10-3 combines with J gene TRBJ2-7; 7 nucleotides agree with TRBD2. Germline V lookup: CDR1 ENHRY, CDR2 SYGVKD. Trimming took 0 bases from V and 0 from J; bases not matched to a gene: 5. The CDR3 loop spans 16 amino acids. CDR3: CAISESRRGSSYEQYF. As DNA, the CDR3 is TGTGCCATCAGTGAGTCGAGGCGGGGGAGCTCCTACGAGCAGTACTTC.